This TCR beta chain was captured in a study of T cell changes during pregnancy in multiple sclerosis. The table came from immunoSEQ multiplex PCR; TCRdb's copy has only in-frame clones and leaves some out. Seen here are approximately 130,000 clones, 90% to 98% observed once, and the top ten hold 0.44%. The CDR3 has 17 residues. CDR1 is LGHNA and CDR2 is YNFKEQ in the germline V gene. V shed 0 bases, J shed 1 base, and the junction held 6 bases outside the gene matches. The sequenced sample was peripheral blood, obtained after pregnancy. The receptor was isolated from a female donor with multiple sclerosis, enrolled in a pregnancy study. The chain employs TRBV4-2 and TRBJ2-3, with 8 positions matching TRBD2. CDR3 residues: CASSQELLAGGTDTQYF. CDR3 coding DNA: TGTGCCAGCAGCCAAGAACTTCTAGCGGGTGGCACAGATACGCAGTATTTT.